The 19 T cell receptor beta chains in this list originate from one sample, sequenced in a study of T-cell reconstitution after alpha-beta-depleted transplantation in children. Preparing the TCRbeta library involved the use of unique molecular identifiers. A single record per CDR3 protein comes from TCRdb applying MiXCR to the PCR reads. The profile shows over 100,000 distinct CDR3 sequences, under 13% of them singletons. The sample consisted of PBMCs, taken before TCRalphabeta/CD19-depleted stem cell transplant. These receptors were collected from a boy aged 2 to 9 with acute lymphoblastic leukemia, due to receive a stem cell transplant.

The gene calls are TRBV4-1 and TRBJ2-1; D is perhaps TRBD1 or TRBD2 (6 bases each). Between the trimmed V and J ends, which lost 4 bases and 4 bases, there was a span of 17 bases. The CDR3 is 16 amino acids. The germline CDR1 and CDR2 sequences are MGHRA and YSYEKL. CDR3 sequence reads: CASSPIGGGGYNEQFF. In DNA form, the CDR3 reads TGCGCCAGCAGCCCGATAGGCGGAGGGGGTTACAATGAGCAGTTCTTC.

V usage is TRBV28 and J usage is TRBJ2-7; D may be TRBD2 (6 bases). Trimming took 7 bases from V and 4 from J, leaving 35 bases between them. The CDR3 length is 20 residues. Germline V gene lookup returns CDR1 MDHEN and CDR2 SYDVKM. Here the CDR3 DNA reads TGTGCCAGCAATCTTAAAGGCGCCCTCGGGGCGGGATACGAGTGGTACGAGCAGTACTTC. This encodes CASNLKGALGAGYEWYEQYF.

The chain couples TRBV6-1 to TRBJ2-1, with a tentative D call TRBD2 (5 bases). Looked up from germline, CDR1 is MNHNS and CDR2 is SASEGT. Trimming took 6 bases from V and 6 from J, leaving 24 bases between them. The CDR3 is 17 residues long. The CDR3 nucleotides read TGTGCCAGCAGCCGGAGCCCGGGATTTTCTTCTGTCAATGAGCAGTTCTTC. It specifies CASSRSPGFSSVNEQFF.

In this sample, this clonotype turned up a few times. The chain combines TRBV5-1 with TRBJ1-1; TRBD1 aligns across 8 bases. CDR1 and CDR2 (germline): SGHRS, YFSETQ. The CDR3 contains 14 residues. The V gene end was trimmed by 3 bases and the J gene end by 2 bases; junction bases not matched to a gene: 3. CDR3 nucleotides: TGCGCCAGCAGCTCACAGGGGGGAAACACTGAAGCTTTCTTT. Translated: CASSSQGGNTEAFF.

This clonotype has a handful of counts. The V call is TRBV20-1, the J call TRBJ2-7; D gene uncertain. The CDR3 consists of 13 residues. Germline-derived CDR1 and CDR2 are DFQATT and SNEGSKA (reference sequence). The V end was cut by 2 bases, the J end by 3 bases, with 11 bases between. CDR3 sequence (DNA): TGCAGTGCTAGACCCACGACGGGCTACGAGCAGTACTTC. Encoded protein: CSARPTTGYEQYF.

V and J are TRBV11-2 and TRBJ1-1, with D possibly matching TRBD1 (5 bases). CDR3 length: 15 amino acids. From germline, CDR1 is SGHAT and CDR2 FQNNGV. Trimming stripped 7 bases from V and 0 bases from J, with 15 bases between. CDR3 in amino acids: CASTLVGALNTEAFF. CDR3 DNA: TGTGCCAGCACCCTCGTCGGGGCCCTGAACACTGAAGCTTTCTTT.

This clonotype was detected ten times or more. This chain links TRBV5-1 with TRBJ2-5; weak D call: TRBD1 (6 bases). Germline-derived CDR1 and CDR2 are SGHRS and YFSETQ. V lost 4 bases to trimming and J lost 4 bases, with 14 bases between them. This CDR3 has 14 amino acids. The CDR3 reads CASSQTTGRETQYF. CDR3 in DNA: TGCGCCAGCAGCCAGACGACAGGTCGAGAGACCCAGTACTTC. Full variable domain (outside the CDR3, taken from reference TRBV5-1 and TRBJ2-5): KAGVTQTPRYLIKTRGQQVTLSCSPISGHRSVSWYQQTPGQGLQFLFEYFSETQRNKGNFPGRFSGRQFSNSRSEMNVSTLELGDSALYLCASSQTTGRETQYFGPGTRLLVL.

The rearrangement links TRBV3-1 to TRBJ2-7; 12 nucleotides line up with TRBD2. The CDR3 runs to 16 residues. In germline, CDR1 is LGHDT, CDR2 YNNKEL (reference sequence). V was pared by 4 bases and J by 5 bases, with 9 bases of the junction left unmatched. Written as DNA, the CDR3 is TGTGCCAGCAGCCGCCTGACTAGCGGGAGTCCCAACGAGCAGTACTTC. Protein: CASSRLTSGSPNEQYF.

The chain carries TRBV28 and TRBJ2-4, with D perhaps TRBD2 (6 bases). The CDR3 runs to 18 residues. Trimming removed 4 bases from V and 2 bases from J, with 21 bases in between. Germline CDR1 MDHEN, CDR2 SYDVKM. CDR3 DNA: TGTGCCAGCAGTTCCATCAAGGGCGGGGTGTGGACCAAAAACATTCAGTACTTC. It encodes CASSSIKGGVWTKNIQYF. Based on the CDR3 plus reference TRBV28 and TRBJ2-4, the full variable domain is DVKVTQSSRYLVKRTGEKVFLECVQDMDHENMFWYRQDPGLGLRLIYFSYDVKMKEKGDIPEGYSVSREKKERFSLILESASTNQTSMYLCASSSIKGGVWTKNIQYFGAGTRLSVL.

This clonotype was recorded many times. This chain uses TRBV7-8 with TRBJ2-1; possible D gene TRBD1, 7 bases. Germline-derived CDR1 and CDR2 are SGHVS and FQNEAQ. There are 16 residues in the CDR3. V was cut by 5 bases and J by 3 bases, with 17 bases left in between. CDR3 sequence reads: CASSPPDRDFYNEQFF. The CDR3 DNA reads TGTGCCAGCAGCCCGCCTGACAGGGACTTCTACAATGAGCAGTTCTTC.

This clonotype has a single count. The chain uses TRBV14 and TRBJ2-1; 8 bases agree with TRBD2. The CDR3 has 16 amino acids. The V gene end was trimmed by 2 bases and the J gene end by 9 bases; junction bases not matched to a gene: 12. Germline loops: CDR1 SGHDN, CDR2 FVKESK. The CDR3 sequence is CASSQFTGLVTGEQFF. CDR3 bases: TGTGCCAGCAGCCAATTCACGGGACTAGTTACGGGTGAGCAGTTCTTC.

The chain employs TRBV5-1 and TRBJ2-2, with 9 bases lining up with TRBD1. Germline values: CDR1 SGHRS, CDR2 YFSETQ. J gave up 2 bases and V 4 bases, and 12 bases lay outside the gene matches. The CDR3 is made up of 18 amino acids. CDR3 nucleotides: TGCGCCAGCAGCCTTAGACTCCGGGACAGGGATAACACCGGGGAGCTGTTTTTT. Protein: CASSLRLRDRDNTGELFF.

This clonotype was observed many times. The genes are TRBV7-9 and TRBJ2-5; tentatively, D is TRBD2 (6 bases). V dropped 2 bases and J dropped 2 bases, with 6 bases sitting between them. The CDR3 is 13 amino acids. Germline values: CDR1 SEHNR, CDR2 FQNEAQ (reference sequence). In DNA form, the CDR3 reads TGTGCCAGCAGCTTAAGCGGGCAAGAGACCCAGTACTTC. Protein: CASSLSGQETQYF.

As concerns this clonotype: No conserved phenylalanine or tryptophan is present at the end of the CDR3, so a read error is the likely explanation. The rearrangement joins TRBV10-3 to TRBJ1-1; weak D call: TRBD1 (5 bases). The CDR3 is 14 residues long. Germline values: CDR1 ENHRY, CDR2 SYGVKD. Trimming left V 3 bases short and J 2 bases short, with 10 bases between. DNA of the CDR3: TGTGCCATCAGTGATTTCAGGGTTAACACTGAAGCTTTCATT. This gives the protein CAISDFRVNTEAFI.

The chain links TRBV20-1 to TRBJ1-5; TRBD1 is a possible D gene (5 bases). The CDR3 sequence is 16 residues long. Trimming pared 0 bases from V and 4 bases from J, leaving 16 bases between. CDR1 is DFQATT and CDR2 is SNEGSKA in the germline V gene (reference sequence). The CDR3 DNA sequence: TGCAGTGCTAGAGATCTCCAGCAGGGTAGGAATCAGCCCCAGCATTTT. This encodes CSARDLQQGRNQPQHF.

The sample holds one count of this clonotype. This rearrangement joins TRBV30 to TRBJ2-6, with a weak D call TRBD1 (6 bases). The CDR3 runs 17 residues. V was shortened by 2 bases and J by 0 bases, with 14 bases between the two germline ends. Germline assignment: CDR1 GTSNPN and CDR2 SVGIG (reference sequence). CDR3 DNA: TGTGCCTGGAGTATCGACAGGATCCGCTCTGGGGCCAACGTCCTGACTTTC. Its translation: CAWSIDRIRSGANVLTF. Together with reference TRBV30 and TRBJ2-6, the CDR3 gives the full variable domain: SQTIHQWPATLVQPVGSPLSLECTVEGTSNPNLYWYRQAAGRGLQLLFYSVGIGQISSEVPQNLSASRPQDRQFILSSKKLLLSDSGFYLCAWSIDRIRSGANVLTFGAGSRLTVL.

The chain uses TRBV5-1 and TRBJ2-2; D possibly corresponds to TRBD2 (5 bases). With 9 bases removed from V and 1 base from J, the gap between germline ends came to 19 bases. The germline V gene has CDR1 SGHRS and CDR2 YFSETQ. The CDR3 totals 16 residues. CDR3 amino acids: CATSREGEGNTGELFF. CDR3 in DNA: TGCGCCACCTCCAGAGAGGGAGAAGGGAACACCGGGGAGCTGTTTTTT.

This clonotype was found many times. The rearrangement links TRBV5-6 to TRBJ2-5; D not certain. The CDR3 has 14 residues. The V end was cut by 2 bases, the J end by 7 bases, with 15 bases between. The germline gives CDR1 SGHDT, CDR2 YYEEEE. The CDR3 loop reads CASSLGPNEGTQYF. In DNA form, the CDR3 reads TGTGCCAGCAGCTTAGGGCCCAATGAAGGGACCCAGTACTTC.

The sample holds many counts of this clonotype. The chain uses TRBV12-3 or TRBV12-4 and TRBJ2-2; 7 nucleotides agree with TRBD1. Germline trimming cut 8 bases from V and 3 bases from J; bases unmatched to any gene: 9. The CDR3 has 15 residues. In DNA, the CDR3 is TGTGCCAGCCCCCCGACAGGGCCTTACACCGGGGAGCTGTTTTTT. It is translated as CASPPTGPYTGELFF.